A few counts support the clone carrying this T cell receptor beta chain. A read error is possible here, since a much larger clone lies one base away. From 400 to 450 ng of RNA, a library with molecular barcoded alpha/delta and beta/gamma adaptors was made. MiXCR was run by TCRdb on the reads, yielding one entry per CDR3 protein. The data show tens of thousands of distinct CDR3 sequences, around 21% seen once. The data were obtained in a study of read filtering for tumor transcriptome and immune sequencing. Per germline, CDR1 SNHLY and CDR2 FYNNEI. Trimming cost V 6 bases and J 3 bases; bases outside gene matches: 9. This CDR3 comprises 17 residues. Sampling of bone marrow took place during active disease in every patient.

The receptor was isolated from a donor over 35 with multiple myeloma. The chain links TRBV2 to TRBJ2-7; 15 nucleotides line up with TRBD2. The source material was a population of CD138-negative cells sorted from bone marrow. The CDR3 is CASRTPRTSGGDYEQYF. As DNA, the CDR3 is TGTGCCAGCAGGACCCCGCGGACTAGCGGGGGGGACTACGAGCAGTACTTC.